The T cell receptor (beta chain) under discussion was sequenced for a study of T cell responses to AZD1222 COVID-19 vaccine. General study results and limits: Donors were mostly white British, more females; clonal diversity possibly underestimated.

This CDR3 contains 15 residues. Trimming cost V 4 bases and J 4 bases, with 14 bases left between them. CDR1 and CDR2 (germline): PRHDT, FYEKMQ (reference sequence). About this clone itself: Its antigen is currently unknown.

Assay: immunoSEQ multiplex PCR; the TCRdb copy retains only in-frame clones and omits some. The table records tens of thousands of clones, 82% of them present only once. V gene TRBV13 combines with J gene TRBJ1-3; D is possibly TRBD1 (5 bases). The sequence derives from an adult in good health. The sequenced sample was peripheral blood, obtained on day 0 of AZD1222 vaccination. The CDR3 DNA follows: TGTGCCAGCAGCTACCGTTGGGGGGTCGGAAACACCATATATTTT. Translation: CASSYRWGVGNTIYF.